The clone carrying this T cell receptor beta chain occurred once. This sample is drawn from a study of blood T cell repertoires in COVID-19. TCRdb's copy holds only in-frame clones and misses some; the assay was immunoSEQ multiplex PCR. The sample shows about 120,000 clones, approximately 82% of them seen only once. This CDR3 comprises 16 residues. With 5 bases clipped from V and 6 bases from J, the junction kept 9 bases outside the gene matches. CDR1 KGHSH and CDR2 LQKENI come from the germline V gene. The sequencing sample was made of peripheral blood. The V gene is TRBV18, the J gene TRBJ2-1, with 11 positions matching TRBD2. The TCR sequence derives from a woman in her 50s with acute or convalescent COVID-19. The CDR3 bases are TGTGCCAGCTCAACCTCACTAGCGGGGGCGCTCAATGAGCAGTTCTTC. Residues: CASSTSLAGALNEQFF.